These 22 T cell receptor beta chains were all obtained from the same sample, sequenced in a study of tumor-infiltrating lymphocytes in primary liver carcinoma. Scientists recovered RNA and DNA together from approximately 20-30 mg of unsorted bulk tissue. TCR beta cDNA was prepared out of roughly 0.45 ug total RNA by means of a constant-region primer. TCR beta libraries came from three nested multiplex PCR rounds using slightly modified ARM-PCR. Investigators reported that the first two PCR rounds, at 10 to 11 cycles each, used TRBV1-TRBV30 forward primers with a C-beta reverse primer. MiXCR, run by TCRdb on the multiplex PCR reads, gives a single entry per CDR3 protein. The repertoire has some 50,000 distinct CDR3 sequences, just over 70% of them found once; the top ten carry 29%. The specimen sequenced was liver tumor tissue from sampling region 5. Subset: tumor region T5, tumor centre. These receptor sequences come from a man in his forties with primary liver carcinoma and hepatitis B virus infection.

The chain combines TRBV6-6 with TRBJ2-3, with unresolved D. Germline loops: CDR1 MNHNY, CDR2 SVGAGI (reference sequence). Trimming took 5 bases from V and 1 from J, leaving 13 bases between them. This CDR3 is 15 amino acids long. CDR3 protein: CASSPTNGGTDTQYF. The CDR3 region has the DNA TGTGCCAGCAGTCCCACCAATGGGGGCACAGATACGCAGTATTTT.

A note on this clonotype: The CDR3 carries no conserved terminal phenylalanine or tryptophan, so it likely arises from a read error. The chain links TRBV11-2 to TRBJ2-1; D possibly corresponds to TRBD2 (5 bases). Deletions cut 0 bases from V and 9 bases from J, with 9 bases between. Germline V gives CDR1 SGHAT, CDR2 FQNNGV. The CDR3 extends over 13 amino acids. CDR3 coding DNA: TGTGCCAGCAGCTTAGAGGTGGAGGCTGAGCAGTTCCTC. Its translation is CASSLEVEAEQFL.

The rearrangement links TRBV28 to TRBJ2-1; D is unclear. The CDR3 runs 16 residues. CDR1 and CDR2 from the germline V gene are MDHEN and SYDVKM. With 3 bases removed from V and 14 bases from J, the gap between germline ends came to 26 bases. In DNA, the CDR3 is TGTGCCAGCAGTTTGGTAGGCTTTCTTGCATTTGGCAGGAAGTTCTTC. It specifies CASSLVGFLAFGRKFF.

A remark on this clonotype: This clone may be a read error of a much larger clone one base away. V gene TRBV5-1 combines with J gene TRBJ2-3, with D tentatively TRBD2 (5 bases). This CDR3 has 15 amino acids. Per the germline V gene, CDR1 is SGHRS and CDR2 is YFSETQ. Written as DNA, the CDR3 is TGCGCCAGCAGCTCGGAGGAACCTAGCACAGCTACGCAGTATTTT. It translates to CASSSEEPSTATQYF.

This chain connects TRBV11-2 to TRBJ2-7, with 12 bases that match TRBD2. Germline CDR1 and CDR2: SGHAT and FQNNGV. CDR3 size: 18 residues. V lost 5 bases and J lost 8; bases outside the gene matches: 19. The CDR3 nucleotides are TGTGCCAGCAGCCTATCCGTTGGGCTAGCGGGAGGGGGGTACAAGCAGTACTTC. It yields the protein CASSLSVGLAGGGYKQYF.

The rearrangement links TRBV18 to TRBJ2-1; 9 nucleotides agree with TRBD2. The J segment lost 10 bases and the V segment lost 4 bases, leaving 17 bases of the junction unmatched. The CDR3 covers 17 residues. Germline CDR1 KGHSH, CDR2 LQKENI. The CDR3 reads CASSLIGSGLAGVEQFF. CDR3 DNA sequence: TGTGCCAGCTCACTCATAGGTAGTGGGTTAGCGGGAGTCGAGCAGTTCTTC. The full variable domain, its missing parts supplied by reference TRBV18 and TRBJ2-1, is NAGVMQNPRHLVRRRGQEARLRCSPMKGHSHVYWYRQLPEEGLKFMVYLQKENIIDESGMPKERFSAEFPKEGPSILRIQQVVRGDSAAYFCASSLIGSGLAGVEQFFGPGTRLTVL.

For this clonotype: One junction end disagrees with the germline gene, perhaps due to a read error. The rearrangement uses TRBV7-9 and TRBJ2-5, with TRBD2 matching 8 bases. This CDR3 is built from 16 residues. CDR1 and CDR2 (germline): SEHNR, FQNEAQ (reference sequence). CDR3 DNA sequence: TGTGCCAACAGCTTCCGGGATAGCGGGATGGAGGAGACCCAGTATTTC. Translation: CANSFRDSGMEETQYF. The variable domain in full, with the rest retrieved from reference TRBV7-9 and TRBJ2-5, is DTGVSQNPRHKITKRGQNVTFRCDPISEHNRLYWYRQTLGQGPEFLTYFQNEAQLEKSRLLSDRFSAERPKGSFSTLEIQRTEQGDSAMYLCANSFRDSGMEETQYFGPGTRLLVL.

About this clonotype: Compared with germline, one end of the junction differs, possibly owing to a read error. The V and J genes are TRBV29-1 and TRBJ2-2, with a tentative D call TRBD2 (6 bases). The CDR3 runs to 13 residues. Germline CDR1 and CDR2: SQVTM and ANQGSEA. The CDR3 loop is CSYVFDQTRELYF. The CDR3 nucleotides are TGCAGCTACGTTTTTGACCAAACCCGGGAGTTGTATTTT.

This clonotype appeared a few times. This may stem from a read error, because a much larger clone lies one nucleotide away. The V and J genes are TRBV14 and TRBJ1-5, with unresolved D. Trimming removed 4 bases at V and 9 bases at J, with 13 bases between. CDR1 SGHDN and CDR2 FVKESK come from the germline V gene. The CDR3 has 13 residues. In nucleotides, the CDR3 is TGTGCCAGCAGCCCTTTCGAATGGAGGCCCCAGCATTTT. Amino acids: CASSPFEWRPQHF. Using reference TRBV14 and TRBJ1-5 for the parts outside the CDR3, the full variable domain is EAGVTQFPSHSVIEKGQTVTLRCDPISGHDNLYWYRRVMGKEIKFLLHFVKESKQDESGMPNNRFLAERTGGTYSTLKVQPAELEDSGVYFCASSPFEWRPQHFGDGTRLSIL.

As to this clonotype: A read error is likely, as this CDR3 ends without the conserved phenylalanine or tryptophan. This chain connects TRBV6-1 to TRBJ1-1, with TRBD1 as a possible D gene (6 bases). With 9 bases removed from V and 1 base from J, the gap between germline ends came to 18 bases. In germline, CDR1 is MNHNS, CDR2 SASEGT. The CDR3 runs 15 residues. CDR3 nucleotides: TGTGCCAGTGGGGGCCTGGTGACGGCGAACACTGAAGCTTTCTAT. Protein product: CASGGLVTANTEAFY.

The CDR3 DNA is TGTGCCAGCAGCTTAGGAGTTACCTTAGGCAACACTGAAGCTTTCTTT. It encodes CASSLGVTLGNTEAFF. This sequence joins TRBV7-2 and TRBJ1-1, with D hard to call. CDR1 and CDR2 (germline): SGHTA, FQGNSA. The CDR3 totals 16 residues. Trimming removed 1 base at V and 2 bases at J, with 14 bases between.

There are a few counts of this clonotype. A much larger clone lies one base from this, so it may be a read error. The gene calls are TRBV6-5 and TRBJ2-2; possibly TRBD2 for D (6 bases). Germline V CDR1 and CDR2: MNHEY, SVGAGI. This CDR3 spans 16 amino acids. Between the trimmed V and J ends, which lost 0 bases and 9 bases, there was a span of 17 bases. The DNA of the CDR3 is TGTGCCAGCAGTTACTCGGACTACACGGGGACCAGGGAGCTGTTTTTT. It encodes CASSYSDYTGTRELFF.

As regards this clonotype: The CDR3 does not close with the conserved phenylalanine or tryptophan, likely indicating a read error. Written as DNA, the CDR3 is TGTGCCAGCCGTGAACCCGACAGGGGAGGAGAGCAGTTCTCC. It specifies CASREPDRGGEQFS. This rearrangement joins TRBV6-1 to TRBJ2-1; 8 bases match TRBD1. CDR1 and CDR2 (germline): MNHNS, SASEGT. CDR3 length: 14 residues.

Turning to this clonotype: One end of the junction is discordant with germline, which a read error may explain. The chain is built from TRBV5-1 and TRBJ2-1, with 10 bases that match TRBD2. CDR1 and CDR2 (germline): SGHRS, YFSETQ. CDR3 length: 16 residues. CDR3 nucleotides: TGCCCCAGTAGCTTGGGGGGAACTAGCGGGACGAATGAGCAGTTCTTC. Residues: CPSSLGGTSGTNEQFF.

Comments on this clonotype: An end of the junction does not agree with germline; a read error may underlie this. This rearrangement joins TRBV12-3 or TRBV12-4 to TRBJ2-3; no firm D call. The CDR3 spans 11 residues. Written as DNA, the CDR3 is TGTGTCAGCAGTTTAACTGATACGCAGTATTTT. Protein product: CVSSLTDTQYF.

Concerning this clonotype: The conserved phenylalanine or tryptophan normally closing the CDR3 is absent here, so this likely arose from a read error. No DNA is shown, since the ends of the CDR3 on it are uncertain; the CDR3 is the one TCRdb lists. V and J are TRBV11-2 and TRBJ2-2; the D call TRBD2 from the table was never checked on the DNA. The CDR3 length is 16 residues, termini included. CDR1 and CDR2 from the germline V gene are SGHAT and FQNNGV. The CDR3 spells CASSLVALAGTGEMLL.

This clonotype has more than one count but fewer than ten. The rearrangement joins TRBV11-2 to TRBJ1-4; D may be TRBD1 (6 bases). Germline V gene sequence: CDR1 SGHAT, CDR2 FQNNGV. The CDR3 is 15 residues long. V lost 7 bases to trimming and J lost 0 bases, with 12 bases between them. The CDR3 DNA reads TGTGCCAGCAACGTCCGGACAGCAACTAATGAAAAACTGTTTTTT. Translation: CASNVRTATNEKLFF.

This clonotype was counted once. The chain carries TRBV4-1 and TRBJ2-7; 8 positions match TRBD2. Trimming at V came to 0 bases and at J to 0 bases, leaving 7 bases not matched to a gene. Germline CDR1 is MGHRA and CDR2 is YSYEKL. CDR3 length equals 17 residues. The DNA for the CDR3 is TGCGCCAGCAGCCAAGATTTAGCGGGGACACTCTCCTACGAGCAGTACTTC. Translation gives CASSQDLAGTLSYEQYF.

Notes on this clonotype: The germline gene is not matched at one end of the junction; a read error may be the cause. V gene TRBV6-2 or TRBV6-3 combines with J gene TRBJ2-7, with 7 bases lining up with TRBD2. The CDR3 sequence is 12 residues long. The germline gives CDR1 MNHEY, CDR2 SVGEGT. DNA of the CDR3: TGCGCCTCCTCTAGCGGACCCTACGAGCACTACTTC. Its protein product is CASSSGPYEHYF.

The gene calls are TRBV4-2 and TRBJ2-7; TRBD2 matches 7 bases. This CDR3 spans 17 amino acids. Per the germline V gene, CDR1 is LGHNA and CDR2 is YNFKEQ. V was clipped by 10 bases and J by 5 bases; unmatched bases: 23. CDR3 bases: TGTGCCACTACTGGGCTAGCGGAAGTTTATAAGTCCCACGAGCAGTACTTC. Protein: CATTGLAEVYKSHEQYF.

A remark on this clonotype: A much larger clone lies a single base off, so this may be a read error. The V and J genes are TRBV12-3 or TRBV12-4 and TRBJ2-1; D not resolved. The CDR3 runs 13 residues. CDR3 nucleotide sequence: TGTGTCAGCAGTTTTAGACCCTACAATGAGCAGTTCTTC. It yields the protein CVSSFRPYNEQFF.

This clonotype was found many times. The rearrangement links TRBV2 to TRBJ2-6; D gene ambiguous. V was clipped by 6 bases and J by 3 bases, with 9 bases between them. This CDR3 is 14 amino acids long. Germline V gene lookup returns CDR1 SNHLY and CDR2 FYNNEI. The CDR3 nucleotides are TGTGCCAGCAGCCCCGTAGTTGGGGCCAACGTCCTGACTTTC. Its protein product is CASSPVVGANVLTF.